This TCR beta chain comes out of a study of cytomegalovirus exposure and HLA in healthy donors. Study context: Falling in the Caucasian-associated ancestry cluster were 81% of under 500 genotyped donors. Study outcomes and limitations: V segments that were indistinguishable, TRBV6-2 and TRBV6-3 among them, were omitted from analysis. An apparent linkage of common viral pathogens to several of the most significant clusters emerged in a later analysis. A later look showed TCR association rates differing by HLA locus, highest for DRB1 and lowest for HLA-C.

CDR3 size: 16 residues. After removal of 5 bases from V and 4 bases from J, the junction contained 8 bases not matched to a gene. Germline V gene lookup returns CDR1 MNHEY and CDR2 SMNVEV (reference sequence). With 60 Vbeta and 13 Jbeta primers, the PCR was carried out. Some clones are missing from TCRdb's copy, which holds only in-frame ones; the method was immunoSEQ multiplex PCR. In the table there are approximately 150,000 clones, around three quarters of which are singletons. Notes on this clone: Its antigen is as yet unknown.

This chain uses TRBV27 with TRBJ1-4; 9 bases map to TRBD1. The sequence came from a woman aged 40 to 50 in good health and CMV-seronegative. Sequencing was carried out using PBMCs. The CDR3 DNA reads as TGTGCCAGCAGTCATTACAGGGGGCAGGGTAATGAAAAACTGTTTTTT. Residues: CASSHYRGQGNEKLFF.